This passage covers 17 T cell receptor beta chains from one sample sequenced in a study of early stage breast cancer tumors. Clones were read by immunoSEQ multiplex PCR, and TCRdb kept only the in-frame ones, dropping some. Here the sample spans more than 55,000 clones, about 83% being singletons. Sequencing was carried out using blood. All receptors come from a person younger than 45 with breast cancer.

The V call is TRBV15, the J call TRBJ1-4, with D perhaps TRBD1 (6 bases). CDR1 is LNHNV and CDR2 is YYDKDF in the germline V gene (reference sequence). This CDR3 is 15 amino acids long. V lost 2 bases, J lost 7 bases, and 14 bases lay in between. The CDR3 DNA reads TGTGCCACCAGCAGATTAGGGGGATATAGTGAAAAACTGTTTTTT. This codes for CATSRLGGYSEKLFF.

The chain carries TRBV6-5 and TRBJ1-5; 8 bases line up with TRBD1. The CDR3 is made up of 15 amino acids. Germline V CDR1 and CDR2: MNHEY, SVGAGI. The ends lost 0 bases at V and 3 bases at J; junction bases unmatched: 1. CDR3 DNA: TGTGCCAGCAGTTACTCCAGGGGGCCCAATCAGCCCCAGCATTTT. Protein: CASSYSRGPNQPQHF.

The CDR3 DNA is TGTGCCAGCAGCTTACTACCGGGGCAAAGCTACGAGCAGTACTTC. As protein: CASSLLPGQSYEQYF. V gene TRBV11-2 combines with J gene TRBJ2-7; D may match TRBD1 or TRBD2 (5 bases each). This CDR3 is 15 amino acids long. Germline values: CDR1 SGHAT, CDR2 FQNNGV. The V end lost 2 bases, the J end lost 3 bases, and 14 bases lay between the germline ends.

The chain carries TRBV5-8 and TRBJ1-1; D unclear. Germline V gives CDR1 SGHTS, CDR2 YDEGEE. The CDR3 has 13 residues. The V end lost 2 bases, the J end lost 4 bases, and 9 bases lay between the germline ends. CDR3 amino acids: CASSFMASTEAFF. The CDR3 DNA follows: TGTGCCAGCAGCTTTATGGCTTCCACTGAAGCTTTCTTT.

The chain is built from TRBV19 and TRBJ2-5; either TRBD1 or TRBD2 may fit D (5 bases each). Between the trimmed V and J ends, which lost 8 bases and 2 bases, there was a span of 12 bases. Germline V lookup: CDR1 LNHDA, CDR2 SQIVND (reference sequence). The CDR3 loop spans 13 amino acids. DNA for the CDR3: TGTGCCAGTGAGGGACCTTCTCAAGAGACCCAGTACTTC. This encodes CASEGPSQETQYF.

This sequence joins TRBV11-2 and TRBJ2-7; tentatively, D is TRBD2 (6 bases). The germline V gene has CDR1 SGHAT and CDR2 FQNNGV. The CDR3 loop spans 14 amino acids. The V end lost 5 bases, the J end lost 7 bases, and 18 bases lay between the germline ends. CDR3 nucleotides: TGTGCCAGCAGCCCAACATTAGGGACTCATGAGCAGTACTTC. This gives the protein CASSPTLGTHEQYF.

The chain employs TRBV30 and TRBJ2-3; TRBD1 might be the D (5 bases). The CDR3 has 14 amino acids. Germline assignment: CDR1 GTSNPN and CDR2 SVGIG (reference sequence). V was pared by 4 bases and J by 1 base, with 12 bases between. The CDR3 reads CAWTKGLGTDTQYF. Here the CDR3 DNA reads TGTGCCTGGACGAAGGGGTTGGGCACAGATACGCAGTATTTT.

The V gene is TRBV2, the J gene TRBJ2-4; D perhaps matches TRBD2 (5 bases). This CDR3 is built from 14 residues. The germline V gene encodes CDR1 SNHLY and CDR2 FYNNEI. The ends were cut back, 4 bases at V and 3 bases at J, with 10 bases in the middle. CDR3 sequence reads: CASSGTLGKNIQYF. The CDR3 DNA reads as TGTGCCAGCAGTGGGACTTTAGGCAAAAACATTCAGTACTTC.

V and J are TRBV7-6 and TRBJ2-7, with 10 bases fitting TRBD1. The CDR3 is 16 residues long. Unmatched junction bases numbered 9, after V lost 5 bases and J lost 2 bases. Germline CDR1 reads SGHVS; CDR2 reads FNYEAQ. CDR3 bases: TGTGCCAGCAGCCGTACCTCCGGGACAGGGGCCTACGAGCAGTACTTC. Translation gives CASSRTSGTGAYEQYF.

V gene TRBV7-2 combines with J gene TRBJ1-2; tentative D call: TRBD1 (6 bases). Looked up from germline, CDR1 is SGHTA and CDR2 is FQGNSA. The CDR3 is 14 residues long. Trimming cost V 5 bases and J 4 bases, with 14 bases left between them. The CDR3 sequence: CASSPRDIRYGYTF. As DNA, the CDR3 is TGTGCCAGCAGCCCCCGGGACATTCGCTATGGCTACACCTTC.

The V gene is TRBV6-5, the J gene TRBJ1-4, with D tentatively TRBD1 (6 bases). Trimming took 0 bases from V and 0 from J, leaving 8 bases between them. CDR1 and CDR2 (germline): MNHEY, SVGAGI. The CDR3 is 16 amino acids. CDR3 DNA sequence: TGTGCCAGCAGTTACTCTGGGACAACAACTAATGAAAAACTGTTTTTT. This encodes CASSYSGTTTNEKLFF.

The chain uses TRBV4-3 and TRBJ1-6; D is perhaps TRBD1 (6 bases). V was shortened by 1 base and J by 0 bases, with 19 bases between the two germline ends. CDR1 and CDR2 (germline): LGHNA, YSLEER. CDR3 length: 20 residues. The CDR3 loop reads CASSQAAIRGERSYNSPLHF. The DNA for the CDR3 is TGCGCCAGCAGCCAAGCGGCGATAAGGGGGGAGCGCTCCTATAATTCACCCCTCCACTTT.

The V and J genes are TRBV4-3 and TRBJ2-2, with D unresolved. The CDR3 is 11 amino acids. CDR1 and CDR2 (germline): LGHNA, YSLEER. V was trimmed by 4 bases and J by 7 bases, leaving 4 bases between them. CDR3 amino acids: CASSRSGELFF. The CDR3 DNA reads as TGCGCCAGCAGCCGGAGCGGGGAGCTGTTTTTT.

The CDR3 nucleotides read TGTGCCAGTAGTTCCGGACTATTCTCCTACGAGCAGTACTTC. Protein product: CASSSGLFSYEQYF. The chain has TRBV19 and TRBJ2-7; weak D call: TRBD2 (6 bases). CDR1 LNHDA and CDR2 SQIVND come from the germline V gene (reference sequence). This CDR3 is 14 amino acids long. The V end lost 5 bases, the J end lost 0 bases, and 11 bases lay between the germline ends.

The DNA of the CDR3 is TGTGCCAGCAGCTCTAGAGGGACTAGCACAGATACGCAGTATTTT. Amino acid sequence: CASSSRGTSTDTQYF. The chain employs TRBV7-9 and TRBJ2-3, with D possibly being TRBD2 (6 bases). V was cut by 4 bases and J by 0 bases, with 11 bases left in between. The germline gives CDR1 SEHNR, CDR2 FQNEAQ (reference sequence). This CDR3 region has 15 residues.

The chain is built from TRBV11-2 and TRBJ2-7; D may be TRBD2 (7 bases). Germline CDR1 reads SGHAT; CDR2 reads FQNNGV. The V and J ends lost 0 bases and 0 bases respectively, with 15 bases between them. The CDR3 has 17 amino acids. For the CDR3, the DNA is TGTGCCAGCAGCTTAGACCTGCGGGGGCAGGTCTCCTACGAGCAGTACTTC. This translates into CASSLDLRGQVSYEQYF.

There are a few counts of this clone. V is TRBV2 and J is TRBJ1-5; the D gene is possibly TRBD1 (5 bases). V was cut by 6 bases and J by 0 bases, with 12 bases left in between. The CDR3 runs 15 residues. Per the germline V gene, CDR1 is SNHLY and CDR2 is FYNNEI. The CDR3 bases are TGTGCCAGCAGAGGGGTGCGATATAGCAATCAGCCCCAGCATTTT. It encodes CASRGVRYSNQPQHF.